This T cell receptor beta chain is drawn from a study of blood T cell repertoires in COVID-19. Across the whole study: The samples span acute and convalescent COVID-19 from the United States, Italy and Spain. Sources were T cells, B-cell-depleted T cells, or PBMCs; the material itself was cDNA or gDNA.

TCRdb keeps only in-frame clones here, not all; method: immunoSEQ multiplex PCR. This table has about 39,000 clones, approximately 87% appearing once. The sequence derives from a man aged 45-65 years with active or convalescent COVID-19. Sequencing was performed on peripheral blood.

CDR3 protein: CASSDRDSPQNEQFF. CDR3 nucleotide sequence: TGTGCCAGCAGCGACCGGGACTCTCCCCAGAATGAGCAGTTCTTC. The rearrangement links TRBV9 to TRBJ2-1, with TRBD2 as a possible D gene (6 bases). Between the trimmed V and J ends, which lost 3 bases and 7 bases, there was a span of 17 bases. The CDR3 spans 15 residues. Looked up from germline, CDR1 is SGDLS and CDR2 is YYNGEE.